The T cell receptor (beta chain) described here comes from a study of tumor-infiltrating lymphocytes in localized non-small cell lung cancer. Study-wide background: Each patient gave resected tumor and non-adjacent uninvolved lung tissue.

Of note for this clone: What it recognizes is unknown.

CDR1 is SEHNR, CDR2 FQNEAQ, per germline (reference sequence). The CDR3 loop spans 18 amino acids. The trim removed 0 bases at V and 5 bases at J, leaving 11 bases unmatched. Study-wide results and caveats: Tumor T-cell fraction from TCR sequencing was not associated with recurrence-free survival (p = 0.61). Not all patients were TCR sequenced, owing to tissue quantity. Compared with uninvolved lung, tumors showed higher T cell infiltration by TCRbeta sequencing.

Using immunoSEQ multiplex PCR, the repertoire was profiled, and TCRdb retains in-frame clones only, with some absent. Altogether about 15,000 clones are present, 69% being singletons, with the ten largest covering approximately 5.4%. This clonotype was obtained from a human donor with non-small cell lung cancer. The specimen was lung tumor tissue. The V call is TRBV7-9, the J call TRBJ1-2, with 11 positions matching TRBD1. The CDR3 nucleotides read TGTGCCAGCAGCTTAGCGGAAGGACAGGGGGCGCTTGGGTATGGCTACACCTTC. Protein product: CASSLAEGQGALGYGYTF.